There are many counts of the clone carrying this TCR beta chain. Germline-derived CDR1 and CDR2 are SQVTM and ANQGSEA. Trimming took 3 bases from V and 3 from J, leaving 12 bases between them. This CDR3 contains 13 residues. Via MiXCR, TCRdb re-called the RT-PCR reads, giving one row per CDR3 protein. The data contain 650,000 to 800,000 distinct CDR3 sequences, over 12% of them singletons. This TCR was recovered from a female donor in good health, serving as a healthy control. Input material: memory CD4+ T cells from blood. J is TRBJ2-7 and V is TRBV29-1; D unclear. The CDR3 spells CSVELGSDYEQYF. The CDR3 DNA is TGCAGCGTTGAGCTGGGGTCAGACTACGAGCAGTACTTC.